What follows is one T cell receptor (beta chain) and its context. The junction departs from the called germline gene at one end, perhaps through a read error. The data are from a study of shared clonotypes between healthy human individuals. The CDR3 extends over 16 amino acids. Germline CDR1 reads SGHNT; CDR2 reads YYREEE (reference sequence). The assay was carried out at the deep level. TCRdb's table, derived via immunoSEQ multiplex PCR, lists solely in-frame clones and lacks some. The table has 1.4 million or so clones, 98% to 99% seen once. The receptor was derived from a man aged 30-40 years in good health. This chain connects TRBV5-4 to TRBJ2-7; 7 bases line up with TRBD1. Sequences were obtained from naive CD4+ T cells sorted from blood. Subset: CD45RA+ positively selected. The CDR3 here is CANSLGGRKSSYEQYF. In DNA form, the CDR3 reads TGTGCCAACAGCTTAGGGGGCAGAAAAAGCTCCTACGAGCAGTACTTC.